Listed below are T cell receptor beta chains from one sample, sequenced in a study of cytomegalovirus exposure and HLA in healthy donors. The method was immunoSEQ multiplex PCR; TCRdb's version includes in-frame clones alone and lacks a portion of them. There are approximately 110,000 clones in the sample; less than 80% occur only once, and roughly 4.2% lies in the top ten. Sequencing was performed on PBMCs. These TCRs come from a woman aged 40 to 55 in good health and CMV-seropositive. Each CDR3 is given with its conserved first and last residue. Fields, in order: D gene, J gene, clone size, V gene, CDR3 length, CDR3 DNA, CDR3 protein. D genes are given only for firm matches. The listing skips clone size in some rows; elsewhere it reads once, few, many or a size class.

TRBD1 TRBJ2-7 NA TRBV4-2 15 TGTGCCAGCAGCCAACAGGGGGCATCCTCCTACGAGCAGTACTTC CASSQQGASSYEQYF
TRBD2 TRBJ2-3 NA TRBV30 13 TGTGCCTGGAGGGGCGGGGGGGGAGATACGCAGTATTTT CAWRGGGGDTQYF
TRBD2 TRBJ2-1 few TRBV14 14 TGTGCCAGCAGCCAACGACTAGCTAGCTATGAGCAGTTCTTC CASSQRLASYEQFF
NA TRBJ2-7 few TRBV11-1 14 TGTGCCAGCAGCTTAATTGGGGCAGACTACGAGCAGTACTTC CASSLIGADYEQYF
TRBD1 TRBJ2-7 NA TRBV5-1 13 TGCGCCAGCAGCTGGGGACAGGGACTCGAGCAGTACTTC CASSWGQGLEQYF
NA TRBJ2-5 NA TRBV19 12 TGTGCCAGCGGGCAGGGCTGGGAGACCCAGTACTTC CASGQGWETQYF
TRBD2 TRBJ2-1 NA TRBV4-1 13 TGCGCCAGCGGACTAGCGGGGCCCAATGAGCAGTTCTTC CASGLAGPNEQFF
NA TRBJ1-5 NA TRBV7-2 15 TGTGCCAGCAGCTTATATCGGGACAAGAATCAGCCCCAGCATTTT CASSLYRDKNQPQHF
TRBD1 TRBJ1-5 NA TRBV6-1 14 TGTGCCAGCACACCAGGGGGCAGCAATCAGCCCCAGCATTTT CASTPGGSNQPQHF
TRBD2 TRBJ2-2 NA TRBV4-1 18 TGCGCCAGCAGCAAGGGGACTAGCGGGGGGGCCGCAGGCGGGGAGCTGTTTTTT CASSKGTSGGAAGGELFF
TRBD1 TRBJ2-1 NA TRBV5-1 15 TGCGCCAGCAGCCCCACCGGGACAGGGGGCGTTGAGCAGTTCTTC CASSPTGTGGVEQFF
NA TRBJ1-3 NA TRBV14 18 TGTGCCAGCAGCCAAGAGGGGCCACTATGGGGTTCTGGAAACACCATATATTTT CASSQEGPLWGSGNTIYF
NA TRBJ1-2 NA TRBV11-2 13 TGTGCCAGCAGCCACTCGCAGGGTAGCGGCTACACCTTC CASSHSQGSGYTF
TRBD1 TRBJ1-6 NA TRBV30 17 TGTGCCTGGAGACCCGGGACAGGGAGGTGGGATAATTCACCCCTCCACTTT CAWRPGTGRWDNSPLHF
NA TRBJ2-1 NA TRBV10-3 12 TGTGCCACCGCGGGTGCGGACAATGAGCAGTTCTTC CATAGADNEQFF
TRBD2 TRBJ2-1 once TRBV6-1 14 TGTGCCAGCAGACTAGCGGATAACTACAATGAGCAGTTCTTC CASRLADNYNEQFF
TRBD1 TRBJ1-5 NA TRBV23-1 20 TGCGCCAGCAGTCAATCCCCCGGCAGGGGGCTGAAGTGGAGCAATCAGCCCCAGCATTTT CASSQSPGRGLKWSNQPQHF
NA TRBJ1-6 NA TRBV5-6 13 TGTGCCAGCAGCTCAGACATAGGTTCACCCCTCCACTTT CASSSDIGSPLHF
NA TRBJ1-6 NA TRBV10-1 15 TGCGCCAGCAGTGAGCAACAGGCAGGTTTTTCACCCCTCCACTTT CASSEQQAGFSPLHF
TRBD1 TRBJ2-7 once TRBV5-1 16 TGCGCCAGCAGCGAGGGGACAGGGGGCGGTTATTACGAGCAGTACTTC CASSEGTGGGYYEQYF
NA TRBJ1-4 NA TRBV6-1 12 TGTGCCAGCCGGGGGGCTTTTGAAAAACTGTTTTTT CASRGAFEKLFF
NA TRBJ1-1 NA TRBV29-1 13 TGCAGCGTTGGGGGCAGGATGAACACTGAAGCTTTCTTT CSVGGRMNTEAFF
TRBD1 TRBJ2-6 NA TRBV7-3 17 TGTGCCAGCAGCCCCGAGGCAGGGGGTGTTGGGGCCAACGTCCTGACTTTC CASSPEAGGVGANVLTF
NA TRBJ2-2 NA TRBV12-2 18 TGTGCAAGTCGCTTAGAGGTTGGAGGGTTTCCCTTCGCCGGGGAGCTGTTTTTT CASRLEVGGFPFAGELFF
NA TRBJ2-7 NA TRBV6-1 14 TGTGCCAGCAGCCGGACAGAGAACTTCTACGAGCAGTACTTC CASSRTENFYEQYF
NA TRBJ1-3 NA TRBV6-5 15 TGTGCCAGCAGCCTACAGGGAATCGGTGGAAACACCATATATTTT CASSLQGIGGNTIYF
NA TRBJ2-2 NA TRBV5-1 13 TGCGCCAGCAGCTTGGACAGGGCCGGGGAGCTGTTTTTT CASSLDRAGELFF
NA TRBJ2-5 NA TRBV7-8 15 TGTGCCAGCAGCTTTTTAGGACAGAAGGAAGAGACCCAGTACTTC CASSFLGQKEETQYF